This T cell receptor beta chain was identified during a study of early T cells in non-severe SARS-CoV-2 infection. TCRdb ran MiXCR on the 5' RACE reads and lists one entry per CDR3 protein. Of about 33,000 distinct CDR3 sequences listed, about 4.7% are singletons. This clonotype was counted ten times or more. The germline V gene has CDR1 LGHNA and CDR2 YNFKEQ. The CDR3 is made up of 17 amino acids. Trimming cost V 1 base and J 1 base, with 14 bases left between them. The chain combines TRBV4-2 with TRBJ2-1; tentatively, D is TRBD2 (7 bases). The specimen was whole blood. This sequence was found in an adult who was a healthcare worker with PCR-confirmed SARS-CoV-2 infection or an uninfected control (not recorded which). DNA of the CDR3: TGTGCCAGCAGCCAAGGAGGGCGGGGGCCGTCCTACAATGAGCAGTTCTTC. Translation: CASSQGGRGPSYNEQFF.